The 14 T cell receptor beta chains below come from one sample, sequenced in a study of CD8 T cells in ankylosing spondylitis. TCRdb called the 5' RACE reads again in MiXCR, with one record for every CDR3 protein. The sample carries over 150,000 distinct CDR3 sequences, around 13% recorded once. The sequenced sample consisted of blood, either unsorted or a sorted T cell fraction (not recorded which). The receptor source for this set is a male donor with ankylosing spondylitis or in good health (not recorded which).

The J gene is TRBJ2-7, the V gene TRBV29-1; 9 bases match TRBD1. Germline-derived CDR1 and CDR2 are SQVTM and ANQGSEA. J lost 2 bases, V lost 7 bases, and 12 bases had no gene match. The CDR3 has 15 amino acids. The CDR3 bases are TGCAGCGCAGGAAGCCTACAGGGGGCGGCCTACGAGCAGTACTTC. It specifies CSAGSLQGAAYEQYF.

The chain recombines TRBV5-6 with TRBJ2-5; no clear D gene. Deletions cut 1 base from V and 6 bases from J, with 13 bases between. In germline, CDR1 is SGHDT, CDR2 YYEEEE. This CDR3 has 14 amino acids. The CDR3 DNA is TGTGCCAGCAGCTTGAGAAGGGAATCGAAGACCCAGTACTTC. As protein: CASSLRRESKTQYF.

The chain links TRBV7-9 to TRBJ2-2, with 11 bases fitting TRBD2. Germline lookup yields CDR1 SEHNR and CDR2 FQNEAQ (reference sequence). J gave up 4 bases and V 2 bases, and 6 bases lay outside the gene matches. This CDR3 is built from 17 residues. The CDR3 loop reads CASSLPPGLAVTGELFF. The CDR3 coding sequence is TGTGCCAGCAGCTTACCACCGGGACTAGCGGTCACCGGGGAGCTGTTTTTT.

This clonotype occurred many times. The chain uses TRBV12-3 or TRBV12-4 and TRBJ1-2, with TRBD1 identical over 7 bases. The CDR3 loop spans 14 amino acids. Trimming at V came to 2 bases and at J to 6 bases, leaving 6 bases not matched to a gene. As DNA, the CDR3 is TGTGCCAGCAGTTTACCCGGGACAGACGATGGCTACACCTTC. It is translated as CASSLPGTDDGYTF.

The rearrangement links TRBV23-1 to TRBJ1-1; D is undetermined. TRBV23-1 is classed as an ORF, of uncertain function. Trimming cost V 2 bases and J 0 bases, with 7 bases left between them. This CDR3 is 14 amino acids long. CDR3 region: CASSQKGMNTEAFF. CDR3 sequence (DNA): TGCGCCAGCAGTCAAAAGGGTATGAACACTGAAGCTTTCTTT.

This clonotype was recorded a few times. The chain is built from TRBV7-9 and TRBJ1-1; D uncertain. V was cut by 2 bases and J by 4 bases, with 2 bases left in between. CDR3 length: 11 residues. Germline V gene lookup returns CDR1 SEHNR and CDR2 FQNEAQ (reference sequence). The DNA of the CDR3 is TGTGCCAGCAGCTTACTCACTGAAGCTTTCTTT. The encoded protein is CASSLLTEAFF.

Written as DNA, the CDR3 is TGCGCCAGCAGCCGAACACCGATCCAGACCCAGTACTTC. It yields the protein CASSRTPIQTQYF. This chain connects TRBV4-1 to TRBJ2-5; D remains unclear. Germline CDR1 and CDR2: MGHRA and YSYEKL. The CDR3 loop spans 13 amino acids. The V end was cut by 4 bases, the J end by 6 bases, with 12 bases between.

This clonotype was seen repeatedly, ten times or more. The chain links TRBV2 to TRBJ2-3, with TRBD2 matching 13 bases. Germline V CDR1 and CDR2: SNHLY, FYNNEI. The CDR3 is 16 amino acids. Trimming took 5 bases from V and 4 from J; bases not matched to a gene: 6. The CDR3 protein is CASSTTSGGAADTQYF. CDR3 DNA sequence: TGTGCCAGCAGTACTACTAGCGGGGGGGCCGCAGATACGCAGTATTTT. Variable domain in full (rest from reference TRBV2 and TRBJ2-3): EPEVTQTPSHQVTQMGQEVILRCVPISNHLYFYWYRQILGQKVEFLVSFYNNEISEKSEIFDDQFSVERPDGSNFTLKIRSTKLEDSAMYFCASSTTSGGAADTQYFGPGTRLTVL.

The V and J genes are TRBV27 and TRBJ2-1; 9 positions agree with TRBD2. CDR3 length equals 14 residues. Germline V gives CDR1 MNHEY, CDR2 SMNVEV (reference sequence). The V and J ends lost 6 bases and 8 bases, in that order; junction bases with no gene match: 8. DNA for the CDR3: TGTGCCAGCAGCCGGGGGCTAGCGGGATATGAGCAGTTCTTC. Protein product: CASSRGLAGYEQFF.

In its sample, this clonotype was seen a few times. This chain connects TRBV4-1 to TRBJ2-7; 7 positions match TRBD1. The germline V gene encodes CDR1 MGHRA and CDR2 YSYEKL. The ends lost 4 bases at V and 0 bases at J; junction bases unmatched: 18. The CDR3 length is 19 residues. The CDR3 DNA reads as TGCGCCAGCAGCCTCCAGGGGGTTAAGACAGGTTTTAGCTCCTACGAGCAGTACTTC. Encoded protein: CASSLQGVKTGFSSYEQYF.

At least ten counts were recorded for this clonotype. This chain joins TRBV27 and TRBJ2-1; 14 bases are shared with TRBD2. CDR3 length equals 15 residues. The germline CDR1 and CDR2 sequences are MNHEY and SMNVEV (reference sequence). With V trimmed by 4 bases and J by 8 bases, 4 bases remained unmatched. The CDR3 sequence: CASSSGTSGRYEQFF. The DNA of the CDR3 is TGTGCCAGCAGTTCCGGGACTAGCGGGAGATATGAGCAGTTCTTC.

This clonotype was picked up a small number of times. Its ends do not fully match the called genes, so a read error is possible. This chain uses TRBV27 with TRBJ2-1, with no clear D. CDR3 length: 16 residues. Looked up from germline, CDR1 is MNHEY and CDR2 is SMNVEV (reference sequence). Here the CDR3 reads CDSSWKGIDAYNEQFF. CDR3 nucleotide sequence: TGTGACAGCAGTTGGAAGGGTATAGACGCCTACAATGAGCAGTTCTTC.

This clonotype occurred many times. The chain combines TRBV12-3 or TRBV12-4 with TRBJ2-7; no definite D call. V lost 6 bases and J lost 4, with 4 bases in between. This CDR3 region has 10 residues. The CDR3 loop is CASRGYEQYF. DNA of the CDR3: TGTGCCAGCAGGGGATACGAGCAGTACTTC.

The chain combines TRBV4-1 with TRBJ2-3, with TRBD1 identical over 7 bases. V was pared by 2 bases and J by 2 bases, with 7 bases of the junction left unmatched. The CDR3 has 16 residues. CDR1 is MGHRA and CDR2 is YSYEKL in the germline V gene. This chain's CDR3 is CASSQMGTASTDTQYF. In DNA form, the CDR3 reads TGCGCCAGCAGCCAAATGGGGACAGCTTCCACAGATACGCAGTATTTT.